The entry below describes one T cell receptor (beta chain). Its antigen remains unidentified. V was clipped by 4 bases and J by 10 bases; unmatched bases: 11. Looked up from germline, CDR1 is GTSNPN and CDR2 is SVGIG (reference sequence). The CDR3 contains 15 residues. Sequenced by immunoSEQ multiplex PCR; TCRdb stores in-frame clones only, minus some. The sample includes 150,000 to 200,000 clones, about 89% of them seen just once. The sample originates from a study of cytomegalovirus exposure and HLA in healthy donors. Study results and caveats: Cytomegalovirus-associated status was assigned to more than 150 TCR beta chains.

The donors were members of the roughly 130-subject validation cohort (separate from the roughly 670-subject first cohort). Sequencing was performed on PBMCs. The rearrangement links TRBV30 to TRBJ2-1; 12 positions match TRBD2. This clonotype originated in a young man in good health and CMV-seropositive. The CDR3 bases are TGTGCCTGGATGCTAGCGGGGGGGCCATTTAGCGAGCAGTTCTTC. Its protein product is CAWMLAGGPFSEQFF.